This entry lists 17 T cell receptor beta chains sequenced from one sample in a study of blood T cell repertoires in COVID-19. TCRdb keeps only in-frame clones here, not all; method: immunoSEQ multiplex PCR. The data show some 110,000 clones, approximately 87% seen once. Sequenced input: peripheral blood. Receptors were obtained from a man aged 30-40 years with acute or convalescent COVID-19.

The rearrangement links TRBV11-2 to TRBJ2-2; D remains unclear. Trimming cost V 1 base and J 6 bases, with 9 bases left between them. CDR1 is SGHAT, CDR2 FQNNGV, per germline. This CDR3 region has 14 residues. CDR3 sequence reads: CASSLVRSAGELFF. The CDR3, as DNA: TGTGCCAGCAGCTTAGTTAGATCGGCCGGGGAGCTGTTTTTT. Combining the CDR3 with reference TRBV11-2 and TRBJ2-2 gives the whole variable domain EAGVAQSPRYKIIEKRQSVAFWCNPISGHATLYWYQQILGQGPKLLIQFQNNGVVDDSQLPKDRFSAERLKGVDSTLKIQPAKLEDSAVYLCASSLVRSAGELFFGEGSRLTVL.

This clone was detected a few times. V is TRBV27 and J is TRBJ2-5; D is unresolved. CDR1 MNHEY and CDR2 SMNVEV come from the germline V gene (reference sequence). CDR3 length: 16 amino acids. V dropped 4 bases and J dropped 5 bases, with 20 bases sitting between them. CDR3 DNA sequence: TGTGCCAGCAGTTCAACCTCATATTTTAGCTGGGAGACCCAGTACTTC. It codes for CASSSTSYFSWETQYF.

The chain couples TRBV4-3 to TRBJ1-5; D is ambiguous. The CDR3 runs 13 residues. V was cut by 0 bases and J by 7 bases, with 7 bases left in between. The germline gives CDR1 LGHNA, CDR2 YSLEER. The CDR3 DNA reads as TGCGCCAGCAGCCAAGAACAGTGGCAGCCCCAGCATTTT. Its translation is CASSQEQWQPQHF.

A few counts support this clone. The rearrangement links TRBV12-3 or TRBV12-4 to TRBJ2-1; D is perhaps TRBD1 (6 bases). V was shortened by 5 bases and J by 7 bases, with 12 bases between the two germline ends. There are 13 residues in the CDR3. The CDR3 nucleotides are TGTGCCAGCAGTCTGGACAGACCTAATGAGCAGTTCTTC. It yields the protein CASSLDRPNEQFF.

In DNA form, the CDR3 reads TGTGCCAGCAGCCGACCCCGGACTAGCGGGACGAATGAGCAGTTCTTC. Amino acids: CASSRPRTSGTNEQFF. V and J are TRBV6-6 and TRBJ2-1; TRBD2 aligns across 12 bases. This CDR3 has 16 residues. V gave up 6 bases and J gave up 7 bases; unmatched junction bases: 10. Germline V gene lookup returns CDR1 MNHNY and CDR2 SVGAGI (reference sequence).

The chain employs TRBV9 and TRBJ2-2; D may be TRBD1 (5 bases). This CDR3 is 16 amino acids long. The V end lost 1 base, the J end lost 0 bases, and 10 bases lay between the germline ends. CDR1 and CDR2 from the germline V gene are SGDLS and YYNGEE. Written as DNA, the CDR3 is TGTGCCAGCAGCGTACAAGGGGAAGCGAACACCGGGGAGCTGTTTTTT. Its translation is CASSVQGEANTGELFF.

This chain uses TRBV7-9 with TRBJ2-3, with D maybe TRBD1 (6 bases). This CDR3 comprises 14 residues. V was trimmed by 1 base and J by 2 bases, leaving 7 bases between them. Germline V lookup: CDR1 SEHNR, CDR2 FQNEAQ (reference sequence). Here the CDR3 DNA reads TGTGCCAGCAGCTTAGGGGGGCTCACAGATACGCAGTATTTT. This codes for CASSLGGLTDTQYF.

J is TRBJ1-4 and V is TRBV16, with D possibly being TRBD1 (5 bases). Deletions cut 4 bases from V and 10 bases from J, with 22 bases between. CDR3 length: 16 amino acids. The germline gives CDR1 KGHSY, CDR2 FQNENV. In DNA, the CDR3 is TGTGCCAGCAGCCCCTTAACCTGGGGGGTCGGAGGAAAACTGTTTTTT. This translates into CASSPLTWGVGGKLFF.

The sample holds a few counts of this clone. V gene TRBV29-1 combines with J gene TRBJ1-1; a weak D match, TRBD1 (6 bases). The CDR3 loop spans 15 amino acids. V lost 6 bases, J lost 0 bases, and 17 bases lay in between. Germline-derived CDR1 and CDR2 are SQVTM and ANQGSEA. The CDR3 protein is CSVSMSQGLNTEAFF. The CDR3 DNA follows: TGCAGCGTCTCAATGAGTCAGGGGCTGAACACTGAAGCTTTCTTT.

The chain carries TRBV2 and TRBJ2-6; D perhaps matches TRBD1 (5 bases). Germline V gives CDR1 SNHLY, CDR2 FYNNEI. V lost 2 bases to trimming and J lost 2 bases, with 7 bases between them. The CDR3 is 15 amino acids. The CDR3 sequence: CASSEFRAGANVLTF. The CDR3 DNA is TGTGCCAGCAGTGAATTCAGGGCTGGGGCCAACGTCCTGACTTTC.

The chain combines TRBV10-3 with TRBJ2-6, with TRBD2 as a possible D gene (8 bases). With 6 bases removed from V and 3 bases from J, the gap between germline ends came to 24 bases. Germline CDR1 and CDR2: ENHRY and SYGVKD. This CDR3 contains 19 residues. The CDR3 protein is CAIRPGGGQTAGGANVLTF. CDR3 nucleotides: TGTGCCATCAGGCCCGGGGGGGGACAGACAGCTGGTGGGGCCAACGTCCTGACTTTC.

The rearrangement joins TRBV6-5 to TRBJ1-3; 7 positions agree with TRBD1. The V and J ends lost 7 bases and 2 bases, in that order; junction bases with no gene match: 2. Germline V gene lookup returns CDR1 MNHEY and CDR2 SVGAGI. CDR3 size: 13 residues. The CDR3 loop is CASTRGAGNTIYF. The CDR3 region has the DNA TGTGCCAGCACCAGGGGGGCTGGAAACACCATATATTTT.

About this clone: The junction departs from germline at one end; a sequencing error may be responsible. Here the CDR3 DNA reads TGTGCCCGGAGGCGGGGGAGCTCCTATAATTCACCCCTCCACTTT. It translates to CARRRGSSYNSPLHF. The chain has TRBV30 and TRBJ1-6; D is possibly TRBD1 (5 bases). The CDR3 has 15 residues. Germline V gives CDR1 GTSNPN, CDR2 SVGIG (reference sequence).

This clone was observed a single time. The V call is TRBV30, the J call TRBJ1-4, with D uncertain. This CDR3 spans 14 amino acids. V shed 8 bases and J shed 0 bases, with 13 bases lying between them. Germline values: CDR1 GTSNPN, CDR2 SVGIG (reference sequence). The CDR3 sequence: CATRRRATNEKLFF. The DNA for the CDR3 is TGTGCCACACGCCGGAGAGCAACTAATGAAAAACTGTTTTTT. The full variable domain, in which reference TRBV30 and TRBJ1-4 provide the parts outside the CDR3, is SQTIHQWPATLVQPVGSPLSLECTVEGTSNPNLYWYRQAAGRGLQLLFYSVGIGQISSEVPQNLSASRPQDRQFILSSKKLLLSDSGFYLCATRRRATNEKLFFGSGTQLSVL.

V is TRBV6-2 or TRBV6-3 and J is TRBJ2-7; 7 nucleotides line up with TRBD2. With 5 bases clipped from V and 6 bases from J, the junction kept 4 bases outside the gene matches. Germline V gene lookup returns CDR1 MNHEY and CDR2 SVGEGT. The CDR3 spans 12 residues. The CDR3 DNA sequence: TGTGCCAGCAGTCAAATAGCGGGCGAGCAGTACTTC. Translation: CASSQIAGEQYF.

The rearrangement joins TRBV6-1 to TRBJ2-1; D might be TRBD1 (5 bases). The CDR3 consists of 17 residues. V gave up 4 bases and J gave up 0 bases, with 16 bases separating them. The V gene's germline CDR1 is MNHNS and CDR2 SASEGT. In nucleotides, the CDR3 is TGTGCCAGCAGTGTTCAGGGCACCCTATCCTCCTACAATGAGCAGTTCTTC. Translated: CASSVQGTLSSYNEQFF.

This clone appeared a few times. The chain carries TRBV3-1 (or the pseudogene TRBV3-2) and TRBJ2-5; no definite D call. Trimming stripped 0 bases from V and 4 bases from J, with 15 bases between. Germline assignment: CDR1 LGHDT and CDR2 YNNKEL (reference sequence). This CDR3 contains 16 residues. Here the CDR3 DNA reads TGTGCCAGCAGCCAAGATCCGAAGCCTTCTGGAGAGACCCAGTACTTC. Its protein product is CASSQDPKPSGETQYF.